This TCR beta chain was sequenced during a study of CD4 T cells in relation to SARS-CoV-2 and coronaviruses. Study-wide background: ViraFEST: roughly 10-day antigen culture of PBMCs, then TCR beta CDR3 sequencing. Controls used an HIV-1 Nef peptide pool or no peptide. The restricting HLA molecule for shared crossreactive spike epitopes was mapped.

The CDR3 runs to 15 residues. CD4+ T cells from unexposed donors were obtained before the COVID-19 pandemic (2011-2018). Isolation of CD4+ T cells took place after about 9 days in culture. Overall study results and limits: No crossreactivity against non-spike viral proteins was tested here.

Data came from immunoSEQ multiplex PCR; TCRdb stores just in-frame clones and leaves some out. The sample shows approximately 16,000 clones, roughly 72% of them seen only once. As concerns this clone: Its specificity is not known.

The V and J genes are TRBV1 and TRBJ2-1; TRBD2 reflects the table's D call only, with no check against the DNA. TRBV1 is recorded as a pseudogene. The clonotype comes from a human donor in good health. Sequencing was carried out using CD4+ T cells from PBMCs, cultured in vitro. CDR3 region: CTSSPAKTSRDEQFF. Here the CDR3 DNA reads TGCACCAGCAGCCCCGCGAAGACTAGCCGGGATGAGCAGTTCTTC.